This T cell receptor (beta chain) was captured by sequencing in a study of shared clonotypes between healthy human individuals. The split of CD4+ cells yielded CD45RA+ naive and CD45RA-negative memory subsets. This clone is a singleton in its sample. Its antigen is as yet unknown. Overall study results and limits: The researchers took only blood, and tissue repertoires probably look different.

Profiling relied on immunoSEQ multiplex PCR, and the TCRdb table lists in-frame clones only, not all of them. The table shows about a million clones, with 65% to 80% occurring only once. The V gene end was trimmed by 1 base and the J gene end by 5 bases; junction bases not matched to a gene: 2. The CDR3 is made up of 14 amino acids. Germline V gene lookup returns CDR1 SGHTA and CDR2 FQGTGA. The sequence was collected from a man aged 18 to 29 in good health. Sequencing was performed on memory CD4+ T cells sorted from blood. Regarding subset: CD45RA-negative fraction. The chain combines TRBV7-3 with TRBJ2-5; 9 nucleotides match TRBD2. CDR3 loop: CASSLRAGGETQYF. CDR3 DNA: TGTGCCAGCAGCTTAAGAGCGGGGGGCGAGACCCAGTACTTC. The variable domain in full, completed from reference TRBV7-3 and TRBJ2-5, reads GAGVSQTPSNKVTEKGKYVELRCDPISGHTALYWYRQSLGQGPEFLIYFQGTGAADDSGLPNDRFFAVRPEGSVSTLKIQRTERGDSAVYLCASSLRAGGETQYFGPGTRLLVL.